These T cell receptor beta chains were read from a single sample in a study of blood T cell repertoires in COVID-19. Assay: immunoSEQ multiplex PCR; the TCRdb copy retains only in-frame clones and omits some. This sample has tens of thousands of clones; 60% to 85% occur once, and the top ten carry over 6%. Material for sequencing was peripheral blood. These receptors were taken from a man between 65 and 85 years old with acute or convalescent COVID-19. Each CDR3 is given with its conserved first and last residue. The D gene is left open where the match is weak. Size is stated for part of the rows, as once, few or many counts, or as a class when the clone is expanded.

V	size	J	D	CDR3	DNA
TRBV30	few	TRBJ2-3	TRBD2	CAWSRGETSGGQDTQYF	TGTGCCTGGAGTAGGGGTGAGACTAGCGGGGGGCAAGATACGCAGTATTTT
TRBV7-3	few	TRBJ1-1	NA	CASSAGPEAEAFF	TGTGCCAGCAGCGCGGGACCTGAGGCTGAAGCTTTCTTT
TRBV7-2	NA	TRBJ2-1	TRBD2	CASSFVAGSSYNEQFF	TGTGCCAGCAGCTTCGTAGCGGGTAGCTCCTACAATGAGCAGTTCTTC
TRBV7-3	NA	TRBJ1-6	NA	CASSLTSGYNSPLHF	TGTGCCAGCAGCTTAACGTCAGGCTATAATTCACCCCTCCACTTT
TRBV6-1	NA	TRBJ2-1	TRBD2	CASSESGLAGDGTYNEQFF	TGTGCCAGCAGTGAATCAGGACTAGCGGGGGATGGCACCTACAATGAGCAGTTCTTC
TRBV30	NA	TRBJ2-2	TRBD1	CAWSAPGTGRAGELFF	TGTGCCTGGAGTGCCCCCGGGACAGGTCGTGCCGGGGAGCTGTTTTTT
TRBV2	NA	TRBJ1-2	NA	CASRAPGELGYGYTF	TGTGCCAGCAGGGCTCCAGGGGAATTGGGGTATGGCTACACCTTC
TRBV10-3	NA	TRBJ2-3	TRBD2	CAISTSGSTDTQYF	TGTGCCATCAGCACTAGCGGAAGCACAGATACGCAGTATTTT
TRBV19	few	TRBJ2-4	TRBD1	CASKQTGKNIQYF	TGTGCCAGTAAACAGACAGGGAAAAACATTCAGTACTTC
TRBV21-1	NA	TRBJ1-1	NA	CASSKRGVTGAENTEAFF	TGTGCCAGCAGCAAAAGGGGGGTGACAGGGGCAGAGAACACTGAAGCTTTCTTT
TRBV7-9	NA	TRBJ1-2	TRBD1	CASSHELTGYYGYTF	TGTGCCAGCAGCCATGAACTGACAGGGTACTATGGCTACACCTTC
TRBV6-5	NA	TRBJ1-1	TRBD1	CASSYSGQAGKAFF	TGTGCCAGCAGTTACTCGGGACAGGCGGGGAAAGCTTTCTTT
TRBV5-6	NA	TRBJ1-6	NA	CASSFQEGSPLHF	TGTGCCAGCAGTTTCCAGGAGGGATCACCCCTCCACTTT
TRBV19	NA	TRBJ1-5	NA	CASSSRDWNQPQHF	TGTGCCAGTAGTAGTCGGGACTGGAATCAGCCCCAGCATTTT
TRBV14	NA	TRBJ2-5	NA	CASSQLGIPETQYF	TGTGCCAGCAGCCAACTAGGCATCCCGGAGACCCAGTACTTC
TRBV16	NA	TRBJ1-1	TRBD1	CASEWDRAVNTEAFF	TGTGCCAGCGAATGGGACAGGGCTGTGAACACTGAAGCTTTCTTT
TRBV27	few	TRBJ1-1	TRBD1	CASKSQGANTEAFF	TGTGCCAGCAAAAGCCAGGGGGCGAACACTGAAGCTTTCTTT
TRBV3-1/TRBV3-2	once	TRBJ1-2	TRBD1	CASSQDTGGHYGYTF	TGTGCCAGCAGCCAAGATACAGGGGGCCACTATGGCTACACCTTC
TRBV29-1	NA	TRBJ2-2	NA	CSVDEVDGELFF	TGCAGCGTTGACGAGGTGGACGGGGAGCTGTTTTTT
TRBV29-1	NA	TRBJ1-6	TRBD1	CSVSVGGQGNSPLHF	TGCAGCGTCTCAGTAGGAGGACAGGGGAATTCACCCCTCCACTTT
TRBV19	NA	TRBJ2-1	NA	CASSTGLAQYNEQFF	TGTGCCAGTAGTACCGGACTGGCCCAATACAATGAGCAGTTCTTC
TRBV28	NA	TRBJ1-1	TRBD1	CASSPSTGLNTEAFF	TGTGCCAGCAGTCCATCGACAGGGTTGAACACTGAAGCTTTCTTT
TRBV3-1/TRBV3-2	NA	TRBJ1-1	NA	CASSPAVGKHEAFF	TGTGCCAGCAGCCCAGCAGTGGGCAAGCATGAAGCTTTCTTT
TRBV19	NA	TRBJ1-6	TRBD1	CASSLVAIGQGNSPLHF	TGTGCCAGTAGCCTCGTCGCAATCGGACAGGGAAATTCACCCCTCCACTTT
TRBV6-5	NA	TRBJ1-2	TRBD1	CASTTRTGKGGRYTF	TGTGCCAGCACCACCCGGACAGGAAAGGGCGGTCGCTACACCTTC
TRBV19	NA	TRBJ1-4	NA	CASVDRSSATNEKLFF	TGTGCCAGCGTGGACAGAAGCAGTGCAACTAATGAAAAACTGTTTTTT
TRBV2	NA	TRBJ2-7	TRBD1	CASSGDRSYRGEQYF	TGTGCCAGCAGTGGGGACAGGTCCTACCGTGGCGAGCAGTACTTC
TRBV7-9	NA	TRBJ1-2	NA	CASSFPGVNYGYTF	TGTGCCAGCAGCTTTCCAGGGGTTAACTATGGCTACACCTTC
TRBV12-5	NA	TRBJ2-5	TRBD1	CASGGQVETQYF	TGTGCTAGTGGAGGACAGGTGGAGACCCAGTACTTC
TRBV28	once	TRBJ1-1	TRBD1	CASSSGQGGEAFF	TGTGCCAGCAGTTCGGGACAGGGTGGTGAAGCTTTCTTT
TRBV5-6	NA	TRBJ2-3	NA	CASREGVTDTQYF	TGTGCCAGCAGGGAGGGAGTCACAGATACGCAGTATTTT
TRBV19	NA	TRBJ1-2	NA	CASSLRGFNYGYTF	TGTGCCAGTTCCCTCAGAGGGTTTAACTATGGCTACACCTTC
TRBV14	NA	TRBJ2-3	NA	CASSPPNTDTQYF	TGTGCCAGCAGCCCCCCCAACACAGATACGCAGTATTTT
TRBV15	NA	TRBJ2-1	TRBD2	CATSREKTSGGYNEQFF	TGTGCCACCAGCAGAGAAAAGACTAGCGGGGGATACAATGAGCAGTTCTTC
TRBV6-5	NA	TRBJ2-2	NA	CASSYSMTVDSGELFF	TGTGCCAGCAGTTACTCGATGACAGTTGACTCCGGGGAGCTGTTTTTT
TRBV5-1	once	TRBJ1-5	NA	CASSPSTEPLNQPQHF	TGCGCCAGCAGTCCATCGACAGAGCCCCTCAATCAGCCCCAGCATTTT
TRBV12-5	NA	TRBJ1-3	NA	CASGQYSGNTIYF	TGTGCTAGTGGACAGTACTCTGGAAACACCATATATTTT
TRBV6-1	NA	TRBJ1-3	NA	CASSERPSGNTIYF	TGTGCCAGCAGTGAGCGTCCCTCTGGAAACACCATATATTTT
TRBV24-1	NA	TRBJ2-1	NA	CATSDPYRGGVSNEQFF	TGTGCCACCAGTGACCCCTATCGGGGAGGAGTGAGCAATGAGCAGTTCTTC
TRBV7-9	few	TRBJ1-2	TRBD1	CASSPGQGASYTF	TGTGCCAGCAGCCCGGGACAGGGGGCGAGCTACACCTTC
TRBV27	NA	TRBJ2-7	TRBD1	CASRTLTGIRYEQYF	TGTGCCAGCAGAACTCTGACAGGGATCCGCTACGAGCAGTACTTC
TRBV9	NA	TRBJ2-1	NA	CASSGVLPSYNEQFF	TGTGCCAGCTCCGGGGTCCTTCCCTCCTACAATGAGCAGTTCTTC
TRBV19	NA	TRBJ2-3	NA	CASSAAAGWSTDTQYF	TGTGCCAGTAGTGCCGCCGCAGGGTGGAGCACAGATACGCAGTATTTT
TRBV2	NA	TRBJ2-5	NA	CASSEETEETQYF	TGTGCCAGCAGCGAGGAGACAGAAGAGACCCAGTACTTC
TRBV4-2	NA	TRBJ2-5	TRBD1	CASSQGGTGGQETQYF	TGTGCCAGCAGCCAGGGGGGAACAGGGGGCCAAGAGACCCAGTACTTC